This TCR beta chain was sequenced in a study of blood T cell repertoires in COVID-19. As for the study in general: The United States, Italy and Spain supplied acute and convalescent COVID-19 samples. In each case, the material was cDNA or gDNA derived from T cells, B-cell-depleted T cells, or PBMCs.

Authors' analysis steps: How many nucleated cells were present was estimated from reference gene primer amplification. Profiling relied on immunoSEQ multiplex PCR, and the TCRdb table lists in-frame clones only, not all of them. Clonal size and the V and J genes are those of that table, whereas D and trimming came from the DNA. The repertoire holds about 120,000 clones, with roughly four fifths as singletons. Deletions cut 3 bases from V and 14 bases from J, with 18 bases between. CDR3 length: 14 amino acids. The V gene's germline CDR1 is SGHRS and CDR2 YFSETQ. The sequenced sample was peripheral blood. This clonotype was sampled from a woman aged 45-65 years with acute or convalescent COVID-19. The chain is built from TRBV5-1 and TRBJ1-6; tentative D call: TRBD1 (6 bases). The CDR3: CASSWEGQLGSLHF. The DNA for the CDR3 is TGCGCCAGCAGCTGGGAAGGACAGTTAGGTTCCCTCCACTTT.